This T cell receptor beta chain was observed in a study of T cells in Graves' hyperthyroidism and ophthalmopathy. TCR beta CDR3 region amplification was performed from RNA transcripts. When the TCR CDR3 underwent first-round RT-PCR, the HTBI primer set was used. Via MiXCR, TCRdb re-called the multiplex PCR reads, giving one row per CDR3 protein. In the table there are around 190,000 distinct CDR3 sequences, roughly 17% of which are singletons. In this sample, this clonotype turned up a few times. Looked up from germline, CDR1 is SGHRS and CDR2 is YFSETQ. The V and J ends lost 4 bases and 2 bases, in that order; junction bases with no gene match: 5. This CDR3 region has 15 residues. No progression to ophthalmopathy during 18 months of follow-up defined stable disease. Patients were aged 18 to 65, had disease duration under 2 months, and had newly diagnosed hyperthyroidism. Thyroid ultrasound and orbital computed tomography, with clinical symptoms and serum thyroxine and TRAb, informed diagnoses.

Sequenced material: blood. V usage is TRBV5-1 and J usage is TRBJ1-5; 8 positions match TRBD1. The receptor's source is a woman aged 50 to 65 with Graves' hyperthyroidism. CDR3 protein: CASSLTGVGNQPQHF. The CDR3 DNA reads as TGCGCCAGCAGCCTGACAGGGGTCGGCAATCAGCCCCAGCATTTT.